The source of this TCR beta chain is a study of blood T cell repertoires in COVID-19 (dated by TCRdb to 2020 to 2021). Regarding the research as a whole: The collaborator samples originated in the United States, Italy and Spain and spanned the acute and convalescent phases of COVID-19. Deeply sampled blood TCRbeta repertoires from subjects exposed to, actively infected with, or recovered from COVID-19 were included in the dataset. The prospective study material was composed of cDNA or gDNA derived from T cells, B-cell-depleted T cells, or PBMCs. Nearly every sample came with metadata listing a de-identified subject ID, COVID-19 status, age in years and sex. Where available, HLA class I and class II types were taken from metadata supplied by the sample provider and were not determined by assay-based typing. Samples came from the ongoing ImmuneRACE study (first 160 participants) plus 1,254 subjects from 6 global collaborators. The repertoires were released in a freely available public database meant as a resource for research on the immune response to SARS-CoV-2. The study at large found these results: The quantity of clinical and demographic metadata differed by source and by participant and was supplied without curation.

To note about this clone: Its target antigen remains unknown. Base quality data are lacking; no much larger clone is found one base away.

Collaborating institutions collected whole blood in K2EDTA tubes following their own protocols. Collaborator samples were shipped for TCRbeta analysis as frozen whole blood, isolated PBMCs, or DNA extracted from either sample type. Taken from cysteine to phenylalanine, the CDR3 has 14 residues. The kept DNA is CDR3 alone, 42 bases in frame from the first base. CDR1 SGHRS and CDR2 YFSETQ are derived from the germline V gene. V drops 3 bases and J drops 6 bases, leaving 13 bases in between. TCRbeta CDR3 regions were amplified from genomic DNA using the immunoSEQ Assay, a bias-controlled multiplex PCR. Concerning the study's data processing: The number of nucleated cells in each sample was estimated by amplification of reference gene primers within the assay. To quantify the absolute abundance of each unique TCRbeta CDR3 rearrangement, sequence reads were collapsed and filtered. Productive Simpson clonality was computed per sample as the square root of Simpson's diversity index over productive rearrangements. TCRdb carries this immuneACCESS record with in-frame sequences only. Its versions omit some clonotypes, under half of them owing to an unresolved V gene in the studies checked, with the rest unexplained. V and J calls and clone size are given by that table; D and trimming were obtained from the DNA. Within this sample are about 44,000 clones, with around four fifths of them counted one time only. The ten largest make up about 40% of the sample.

The rearranged chain carries TRBV5-1 and TRBJ2-1; TRBD1 could be the D gene, as 5 bases match. The sample was peripheral blood. This TCR was sampled from a human donor in a cohort sampled during active COVID-19. The sequenced DNA is TGCGCCAGCAGCTCGGACAACAGAGTCAATGAGCAGTTCTTC. The resulting protein is CASSSDNRVNEQFF.